These 15 T cell receptor beta chains were all obtained from the same sample, sequenced in a study of cytomegalovirus exposure and HLA in healthy donors. Use of 60 Vbeta and 13 Jbeta primers characterized the PCR. Assay: immunoSEQ multiplex PCR; the TCRdb copy retains only in-frame clones and omits some. The repertoire includes 130,000 to 150,000 clones, approximately 80% of them detected once, and around 9.7% sits in the top ten. Sequencing used PBMCs. These receptor sequences come from a woman aged 55-69 years in good health and CMV-seropositive.

V usage is TRBV7-2 and J usage is TRBJ1-2; 7 bases fit TRBD1. V gave up 3 bases and J gave up 10 bases; unmatched junction bases: 14. Germline V gives CDR1 SGHTA, CDR2 FQGNSA. The CDR3 loop spans 15 amino acids. The DNA for the CDR3 is TGTGCCAGCAGCTTGGGACAGAATCACGTCGGGGTCTACACCTTC. Its protein is CASSLGQNHVGVYTF.

The rearrangement links TRBV4-1 to TRBJ2-7, with TRBD2 matching 7 bases. This CDR3 has 15 residues. V was clipped by 1 base and J by 6 bases; unmatched bases: 9. The germline CDR1 and CDR2 sequences are MGHRA and YSYEKL. The CDR3 nucleotides are TGCGCCAGCAGCCAAGTATCATCGGGGGAGGGCGAGCAGTACTTC. Translating gives CASSQVSSGEGEQYF.

Only a few counts were recorded for this clone. This chain connects TRBV28 to TRBJ1-5; 8 bases map to TRBD1. Looked up from germline, CDR1 is MDHEN and CDR2 is SYDVKM. V shed 8 bases, J shed 4 bases, and the junction held 7 bases outside the gene matches. The CDR3 is made up of 14 amino acids. CDR3 sequence (DNA): TGTGCCAGCTACCAACAGGGGGGAAATCAGCCCCAGCATTTT. Translating it yields CASYQQGGNQPQHF.

This sequence joins TRBV9 and TRBJ2-3, with D possibly TRBD2 on 6 matching bases. V lost 2 bases to trimming and J lost 6 bases, with 13 bases between them. The CDR3 loop spans 14 amino acids. From germline, CDR1 is SGDLS and CDR2 YYNGEE. The CDR3 DNA reads as TGTGCCAGCAGCGTCTTGGGAGGATATGATACGCAGTATTTT. Protein: CASSVLGGYDTQYF.

This CDR3 is CAISETGQVPYF. DNA for the CDR3: TGTGCCATCAGTGAGACCGGACAGGTGCCTTACTTC. The V and J genes are TRBV10-3 and TRBJ2-7, with 7 bases identical to TRBD1. The length of the CDR3 is 12 residues. Trimming cost V 2 bases and J 13 bases; bases outside gene matches: 8. Germline loops: CDR1 ENHRY, CDR2 SYGVKD.

The chain recombines TRBV30 with TRBJ2-3; 9 positions match TRBD2. The CDR3 runs 15 residues. CDR1 and CDR2 from the germline V gene are GTSNPN and SVGIG (reference sequence). The V and J ends lost 2 bases and 3 bases, in that order; junction bases with no gene match: 6. CDR3 sequence reads: CAWSQGSGSTDTQYF. For the CDR3, the DNA is TGTGCCTGGAGTCAGGGTAGCGGGAGTACAGATACGCAGTATTTT.

The chain couples TRBV9 to TRBJ2-1, with 7 bases lining up with TRBD2. V was pared by 3 bases and J by 3 bases, with 12 bases of the junction left unmatched. CDR1 is SGDLS and CDR2 is YYNGEE in the germline V gene. The CDR3 sequence is 17 residues long. The DNA for the CDR3 is TGTGCCAGCAGCGGTCCTGGTGGGGCTAGCGGCTACAATGAGCAGTTCTTC. It encodes CASSGPGGASGYNEQFF.

The chain couples TRBV6-1 to TRBJ2-3; TRBD1 might be the D (5 bases). This CDR3 comprises 15 residues. Germline V gene data show CDR1 as MNHNS and CDR2 as SASEGT. Trimming removed 5 bases at V and 1 base at J, with 13 bases between. The CDR3 DNA sequence: TGTGCCAGCAGTTTAGACAGCCCTGGCACAGATACGCAGTATTTT. Translating it yields CASSLDSPGTDTQYF.

The chain has TRBV5-1 and TRBJ2-3; TRBD2 agrees at 10 bases. Unmatched junction bases numbered 6, after V lost 1 base and J lost 1 base. Germline lookup yields CDR1 SGHRS and CDR2 YFSETQ. This CDR3 comprises 17 residues. DNA of the CDR3: TGCGCCAGCAGCTTGAGGGCTAGCGGGGGAGGCACAGATACGCAGTATTTT. It encodes CASSLRASGGGTDTQYF.

V and J are TRBV11-2 and TRBJ2-7; D is perhaps TRBD1 (6 bases). This CDR3 region has 13 residues. Deletions cut 5 bases from V and 3 bases from J, with 11 bases between. From germline, CDR1 is SGHAT and CDR2 FQNNGV. In DNA, the CDR3 is TGTGCCAGCAGCCAAGACAGGAACTACGAGCAGTACTTC. The encoded protein is CASSQDRNYEQYF.

The chain uses TRBV2 and TRBJ2-3; D is perhaps TRBD2 (6 bases). Trimming removed 7 bases from V and 3 bases from J, with 14 bases in between. Germline loops: CDR1 SNHLY, CDR2 FYNNEI. This CDR3 has 14 amino acids. The DNA for the CDR3 is TGTGCCAGCAAGGCGGGAACGGGGACAGATACGCAGTATTTT. Protein product: CASKAGTGTDTQYF.

This sequence joins TRBV5-1 and TRBJ1-2, with D perhaps TRBD1 (5 bases). Trimming removed 0 bases from V and 6 bases from J, with 12 bases in between. The CDR3 is 14 residues long. Germline V gives CDR1 SGHRS, CDR2 YFSETQ. CDR3 in amino acids: CASSLAGGGNGYTF. CDR3 DNA sequence: TGCGCCAGCAGCTTGGCCGGGGGGGGTAATGGCTACACCTTC.

This clone was counted once. The rearrangement joins TRBV6-5 to TRBJ2-1; 7 nucleotides agree with TRBD1. The CDR3 spans 14 residues. Trimming at V came to 6 bases and at J to 6 bases, leaving 8 bases not matched to a gene. Germline-derived CDR1 and CDR2 are MNHEY and SVGAGI. Here the CDR3 reads CASRPGTEPNEQFF. CDR3 bases: TGTGCCAGCAGACCCGGGACAGAGCCCAATGAGCAGTTCTTC.

The chain employs TRBV6-5 and TRBJ2-7, with 7 bases identical to TRBD1. The germline CDR1 and CDR2 sequences are MNHEY and SVGAGI. The CDR3 has 15 amino acids. V was clipped by 6 bases and J by 2 bases; unmatched bases: 10. The CDR3 loop is CASSSAGTAAYEQYF. The CDR3, as DNA: TGTGCCAGCAGCTCCGCCGGGACAGCAGCCTACGAGCAGTACTTC.

This clone occurred a few times. V and J are TRBV7-9 and TRBJ2-3; D is unclear. The CDR3 covers 13 residues. V was trimmed by 2 bases and J by 7 bases, leaving 10 bases between them. Germline-derived CDR1 and CDR2 are SEHNR and FQNEAQ (reference sequence). CDR3 bases: TGTGCCAGCAGCTTAAGTTCAGGAAATACGCAGTATTTT. This translates into CASSLSSGNTQYF.